This TCR beta chain was recorded in a study of human T cells and chemical hapten exposure. Study-wide findings and caveats: TCRs above 1 in 1000 frequency stayed constant with DPC sensitization.

TCRdb re-derived calls from the RACE reads in MiXCR, one entry per CDR3 protein. The sample carries 180,000 or so distinct CDR3 sequences, more than 12% recorded once. This clonotype was seen repeatedly, ten times or more. Its antigen is still unknown. Time point of the sample: patch test 1, 2 weeks after DPC sensitization. Treatment reported: therapeutic diphenylcyclopropenone sensitization with weekly scalp DPC. The TCR originated in a woman in her 30s with alopecia areata. Some clones in this sample may be carry-over from other donors' samples. The specimen was whole blood, collected in connection with sensitization to the hapten diphenylcyclopropenone (DPC).

The CDR3 DNA reads as TGCAGTGCTAGCTGGGAGTCTTCCTACAATGAGCAGTTCTTC. Amino acids: CSASWESSYNEQFF. V usage is TRBV20-1 and J usage is TRBJ2-1; TRBD2 is a possible D gene (5 bases). Germline lookup yields CDR1 DFQATT and CDR2 SNEGSKA (reference sequence). The ends were cut back, 3 bases at V and 1 base at J, with 10 bases in the middle. There are 14 residues in the CDR3.